This entry is about one T cell receptor (beta chain). Other DNA sequences within the sample encode an identical CDR3. The entry originates in a study of cytomegalovirus exposure and HLA in healthy donors. The donors gave bone marrow, and they were healthy. With 60 Vbeta and 13 Jbeta primers, the PCR was carried out. Data came from immunoSEQ multiplex PCR; TCRdb stores just in-frame clones and leaves some out. The sample lists around 130,000 clones, about four fifths seen once, with about 3.4% in the top ten. V was pared by 6 bases and J by 5 bases, with 10 bases between. The germline V gene has CDR1 MNHNY and CDR2 SVGAGI (reference sequence). The CDR3 has 12 residues.

The sequence was collected from a young man in good health and CMV-seronegative. This rearrangement joins TRBV6-6 to TRBJ1-2, with unresolved D. Sequencing input: PBMCs. CDR3 sequence: CASSRVLYGYTF. The CDR3 DNA is TGTGCCAGCAGCCGGGTGCTATATGGCTACACCTTC.